The TCR beta chain under discussion was sequenced for a study of OX40 agonist ivuxolimab in advanced cancers. Findings and caveats of the study: Blood T cells, both CD4+ and CD8+, expanded clonally by week 6 at 0.1 to 3.0 mg/kg. CD4+ T cells averaged fewer expanded clones than CD8+ T cells.

For this clone: Its antigen is not identified.

Sampled blood was obtained at baseline, cycle 4 day 1, and cycle 7 day 1. Data came from immunoSEQ multiplex PCR; TCRdb stores just in-frame clones and leaves some out. The sample carries about 130,000 clones, 85% to 95% recorded once. V was clipped by 1 base and J by 0 bases; unmatched bases: 5. The CDR3 consists of 16 residues. Germline CDR1 reads SGHTA; CDR2 reads FQGNSA. The source is an adult with an advanced solid tumor such as melanoma, head and neck, liver or kidney cancer. Sequences were derived from CD4+ or CD8+ T cells sorted from blood, sampled in a trial of the OX40 agonist ivuxolimab. This chain uses TRBV7-2 with TRBJ2-7; TRBD2 matches at 8 bases. The CDR3 protein is CASSLGSGGSSYEQYF. The CDR3 nucleotides are TGTGCCAGCAGCTTAGGGAGCGGGGGAAGCTCCTACGAGCAGTACTTC.